The entry that follows covers one T cell receptor (beta chain) sequence. Sequenced by immunoSEQ multiplex PCR; TCRdb stores in-frame clones only, minus some. The table records approximately 70,000 clones, around 92% of them present only once. Germline V gives CDR1 SQVTM, CDR2 ANQGSEA. CDR3 length: 12 amino acids. Trimming pared 6 bases from V and 4 bases from J, leaving 12 bases between. These data belong to a study of T cell changes during pregnancy in multiple sclerosis. The sequences come from peripheral blood, collected in the third trimester of pregnancy. The sequence was obtained from a female donor in good health, enrolled as a control in a pregnancy study. This chain joins TRBV29-1 and TRBJ1-2, with a possible D match to TRBD1 (6 bases). The CDR3 nucleotides read TGCAGCGTCACAGGGAGCTTCTATGGCTACACCTTC. This sequence encodes CSVTGSFYGYTF.